This is a list of T cell receptor beta chains from one sample in a study of shared clonotypes between healthy human individuals. Assay used: immunoSEQ multiplex PCR; TCRdb lists only in-frame clones, some missing. The sample contains a few million clones, approximately 93% of which appear only once. Sequencing input: naive CD4+ T cells from PBMCs. Receptors originate from a young man in good health. Some clones in this sample may be carry-over from other donors' samples. Each CDR3 is given with its conserved first and last residue. The D gene is left open where the match is weak. Clone size is shown for a subset of rows, as once, few, many or a class of expanded clone.

J	length	size	V	D	CDR3	DNA
TRBJ1-5	16	-	TRBV28	-	CASSLSQLQGGQPQHF	TGTGCCAGCAGTTTATCGCAGTTACAGGGAGGGCAGCCCCAGCATTTT
TRBJ2-7	16	-	TRBV27	-	CASSPLPTGSPYEQYF	TGTGCCAGCAGTCCACTACCGACAGGTTCTCCCTACGAGCAGTACTTC
TRBJ1-2	12	-	TRBV11-2	-	CASSLGGYGYTF	TGTGCCAGCAGCTTAGGAGGGTATGGCTACACCTTC
TRBJ2-3	20	-	TRBV9	-	CASSAYSHAGAERGRDTQYF	TGTGCCAGCAGCGCGTATTCCCACGCTGGGGCGGAAAGGGGTAGAGATACGCAGTATTTT
TRBJ1-1	16	-	TRBV10-3	TRBD1	CAISEFPGGADTEAFF	TGTGCCATCAGTGAATTCCCAGGGGGGGCGGACACTGAAGCTTTCTTT
TRBJ1-3	11	-	TRBV20-1	-	CSASRFGTIYF	TGCAGTGCTTCTCGGTTTGGCACCATATATTTT
TRBJ1-5	12	-	TRBV4-1	-	CASSGPNQPQHF	TGCGCCAGCAGTGGTCCCAATCAGCCCCAGCATTTT
TRBJ2-1	17	-	TRBV29-1	TRBD2	CSVETGVAGGNYNEQFF	TGCAGCGTTGAGACTGGGGTAGCGGGAGGAAATTACAATGAGCAGTTCTTC
TRBJ1-1	11	-	TRBV28	-	CASGQNTEAFF	TGTGCCAGCGGGCAGAACACTGAAGCTTTCTTT
TRBJ2-1	15	once	TRBV15	TRBD2	CATSRWTSGLHEQFF	TGTGCCACCAGCCGTTGGACTAGCGGCCTCCACGAGCAGTTCTTC
TRBJ2-3	15	-	TRBV14	TRBD2	CASSPRTSSTDTQYF	TGTGCCAGCAGCCCCCGGACTAGCTCCACAGATACGCAGTATTTT
TRBJ2-7	15	-	TRBV5-6	TRBD2	CASSLAPSGRYEQYF	TGTGCCAGCAGCTTGGCCCCTAGCGGTCGGTACGAGCAGTACTTC
TRBJ2-2	16	-	TRBV2	-	CATPITPRSNTGELFF	TGTGCCACCCCCATAACCCCCCGGTCGAACACCGGGGAGCTGTTTTTT
TRBJ2-7	15	once	TRBV6-1	-	CASSEGQTSYYEQYF	TGTGCCAGCAGTGAAGGCCAGACCAGCTACTACGAGCAGTACTTC
TRBJ2-7	16	-	TRBV4-3	-	CASSQDVRGSTDEQYF	TGCGCCAGCAGCCAAGATGTCCGCGGTTCCACGGACGAGCAGTACTTC
TRBJ1-2	14	-	TRBV5-4	-	CASSLGGGNYGYTF	TGTGCCAGCAGCTTGGGGGGAGGTAACTATGGCTACACCTTC
TRBJ1-5	16	-	TRBV28	TRBD1	CASSPETGIRNQPQHF	TGTGCCAGCAGTCCTGAGACAGGGATACGAAATCAGCCCCAGCATTTT
TRBJ2-4	19	-	TRBV28	-	CASSAAEFPGHGAKNIQYF	TGTGCCAGCAGTGCAGCAGAGTTTCCGGGACACGGAGCCAAAAACATTCAGTACTTC
TRBJ1-3	18	-	TRBV28	TRBD1	CASVPPPGQLVSGNTIYF	TGTGCCAGCGTGCCCCCACCGGGACAGCTCGTTTCTGGAAACACCATATATTTT
TRBJ2-1	15	-	TRBV2	TRBD2	CASSFTSGEINEQFF	TGTGCCAGCAGTTTTACTAGCGGGGAGATCAATGAGCAGTTCTTC
TRBJ1-2	16	-	TRBV10-3	-	CAISESKGAPDAGYTF	TGTGCCATCAGTGAGTCGAAAGGCGCCCCAGACGCCGGCTACACCTTC
TRBJ1-1	14	-	TRBV5-4	TRBD1	CASSQATGRTEAFF	TGTGCCAGCAGCCAAGCGACAGGGCGGACTGAAGCTTTCTTT
TRBJ2-7	13	-	TRBV10-2	-	CASAVGYKGEQYF	TGCGCCAGCGCCGTCGGGTATAAGGGCGAGCAGTACTTC
TRBJ2-3	15	-	TRBV18	-	CASSPLGGDTDTQYF	TGTGCCAGCTCACCACTCGGGGGAGACACAGATACGCAGTATTTT
TRBJ2-5	14	-	TRBV10-1	TRBD1	CASSRTGKKETQYF	TGCGCCAGCAGTCGGACAGGGAAAAAAGAGACCCAGTACTTC
TRBJ1-5	12	once	TRBV7-9	-	CASSLEDQPQHF	TGTGCCAGCAGCTTAGAGGACCAGCCCCAGCATTTT
TRBJ2-1	13	-	TRBV6-1	-	CASSGYRTREQFF	TGTGCCAGCAGTGGATATCGGACCCGAGAGCAGTTCTTC
TRBJ1-4	14	-	TRBV7-9	-	CASSAGSTNEKLFF	TGTGCCAGCAGCGCAGGATCAACTAATGAAAAACTGTTTTTT
TRBJ1-5	13	few	TRBV6-1	-	CASRTANNQPQHF	TGTGCCAGCAGGACAGCTAACAATCAGCCCCAGCATTTT
TRBJ1-1	11	few	TRBV5-1	-	CASSSDTEAFF	TGCGCCAGCAGCTCAGACACTGAAGCTTTCTTT
TRBJ1-2	15	-	TRBV28	-	CASSLQGIGNYGYTF	TGTGCCAGCAGTTTACAGGGAATCGGTAACTATGGCTACACCTTC
TRBJ2-3	14	-	TRBV19	TRBD1	CASSMTGEDVTQYF	TGTGCCAGTAGTATGACAGGGGAAGATGTTACGCAGTATTTT
TRBJ1-1	15	-	TRBV18	TRBD1	CASSPLQGAPTEAFF	TGTGCCAGCTCACCGCTACAGGGGGCCCCCACTGAAGCTTTCTTT
TRBJ2-5	14	-	TRBV15	-	CATSRVLVGETQYF	TGTGCCACCAGCAGAGTACTAGTGGGTGAGACCCAGTACTTC
TRBJ1-1	14	-	TRBV6-5	-	CASSYSARSTEAFF	TGTGCCAGCAGTTACTCGGCCAGATCTACTGAAGCTTTCTTT
TRBJ2-2	14	once	TRBV9	-	CASSVDGYTGELFF	TGTGCCAGCAGCGTAGACGGTTACACCGGGGAGCTGTTTTTT
TRBJ2-4	15	-	TRBV6-6	TRBD1	CASSWDRLAKNIQYF	TGTGCCAGCAGTTGGGACAGACTAGCCAAAAACATTCAGTACTTC
TRBJ2-7	12	-	TRBV6-6	-	CASSTGPYEQYF	TGTGCCAGCAGCACAGGGCCCTACGAGCAGTACTTC
TRBJ2-1	13	-	TRBV7-2	-	CASSLRRTHEQFF	TGTGCCAGCAGCTTACGCCGGACGCATGAGCAGTTCTTC
TRBJ2-7	16	-	TRBV6-6	TRBD2	CASSYTASGSIYEQYF	TGTGCCAGCAGTTACACCGCCAGCGGGAGTATCTACGAGCAGTACTTC
TRBJ2-7	15	-	TRBV28	TRBD2	CASSFSGTTSYEQYF	TGTGCCAGCAGTTTCTCCGGGACTACCAGCTACGAGCAGTACTTC
TRBJ1-6	13	-	TRBV28	-	CASSRRSNSPLHF	TGTGCCAGCAGTCGGCGCTCTAATTCACCCCTCCACTTT
TRBJ1-4	15	-	TRBV6-6	-	CASRPTSATNEKLFF	TGTGCCAGCAGGCCTACCTCTGCAACTAATGAAAAACTGTTTTTT
TRBJ1-1	14	-	TRBV2	TRBD1	CASTSDRVNTEAFF	TGTGCCAGCACCTCTGACAGGGTGAACACTGAAGCTTTCTTT
TRBJ2-3	13	-	TRBV7-8	-	CASSAATPSTQYF	TGTGCCAGCAGCGCGGCTACCCCTAGTACGCAGTATTTT
TRBJ2-7	11	-	TRBV7-2	-	CASSFFGEQYF	TGTGCCAGCAGCTTTTTTGGCGAGCAGTACTTC
TRBJ2-7	12	-	TRBV10-3	-	CAISEASFEQYF	TGTGCCATCAGTGAGGCATCTTTTGAGCAGTACTTC
TRBJ2-1	15	-	TRBV28	-	CASIPSLPSYNEQFF	TGTGCCAGCATCCCGTCCCTACCCTCCTACAATGAGCAGTTCTTC
TRBJ1-2	10	-	TRBV20-1	-	CKSRDYGYTF	TGCAAGTCTAGGGACTATGGCTACACCTTC
TRBJ1-5	15	-	TRBV10-3	-	CAISELGGRNQPQHF	TGTGCCATCAGTGAATTGGGTGGTCGCAATCAGCCCCAGCATTTT
TRBJ1-2	14	-	TRBV5-1	-	CASKEGRVDYGYTF	TGCGCCAGCAAAGAGGGGAGGGTCGACTATGGCTACACCTTC
TRBJ2-1	15	-	TRBV5-1	TRBD2	CASSLGLAGYNEQFF	TGCGCCAGCAGCCTGGGACTAGCGGGCTACAATGAGCAGTTCTTC